This T cell receptor beta chain was sequenced in a study of T cell repertoires in cytomegalovirus infection. In regard to this clonotype: Antigen specificity is unknown.

From germline, CDR1 is MNHNY and CDR2 SVGAGI (reference sequence). The CDR3 totals 15 residues. V lost 5 bases and J lost 3; bases outside the gene matches: 8. TCRdb re-derived calls from the reads in MiXCR, one entry per CDR3 protein. This table has some 920,000 distinct CDR3 sequences, roughly 30% appearing once. The input for sequencing was cultured CD8+ T cells from PBMCs, taken from culture after CMV antigen stimulation. The origin of this receptor is a human donor in good health (CMV status not recorded). Some clones in this sample may be carry-over from other donors' samples. The chain couples TRBV6-6 to TRBJ2-7, with TRBD1 identical over 9 bases. The CDR3 is CASSPRGTGLYEQYF. CDR3 in DNA: TGTGCCAGCAGTCCTCGGGGGACAGGGCTCTACGAGCAGTACTTC.